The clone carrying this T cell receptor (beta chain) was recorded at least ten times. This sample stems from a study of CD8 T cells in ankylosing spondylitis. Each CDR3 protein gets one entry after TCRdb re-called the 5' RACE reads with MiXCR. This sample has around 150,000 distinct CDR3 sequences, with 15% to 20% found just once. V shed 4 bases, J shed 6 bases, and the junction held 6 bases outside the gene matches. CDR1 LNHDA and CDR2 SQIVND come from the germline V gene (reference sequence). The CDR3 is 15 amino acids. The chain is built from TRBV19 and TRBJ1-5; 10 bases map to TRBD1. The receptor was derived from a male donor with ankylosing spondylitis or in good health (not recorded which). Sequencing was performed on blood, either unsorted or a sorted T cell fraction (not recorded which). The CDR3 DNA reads TGTGCCAGTAGTACGAGACAGGGGGCCAGTCAGCCCCAGCATTTT. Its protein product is CASSTRQGASQPQHF.